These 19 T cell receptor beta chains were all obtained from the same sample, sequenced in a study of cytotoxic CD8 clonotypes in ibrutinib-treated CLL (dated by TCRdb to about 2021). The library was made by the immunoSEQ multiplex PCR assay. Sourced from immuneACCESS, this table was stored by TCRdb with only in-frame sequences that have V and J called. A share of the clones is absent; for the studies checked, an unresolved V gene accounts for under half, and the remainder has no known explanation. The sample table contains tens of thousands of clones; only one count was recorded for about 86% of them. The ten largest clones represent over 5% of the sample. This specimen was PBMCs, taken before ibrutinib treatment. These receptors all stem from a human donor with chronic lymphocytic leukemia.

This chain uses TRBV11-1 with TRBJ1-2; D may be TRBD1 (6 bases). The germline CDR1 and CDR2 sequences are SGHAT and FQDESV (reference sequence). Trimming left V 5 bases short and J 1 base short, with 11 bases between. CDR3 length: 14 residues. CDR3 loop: CASSQDSGNYGYTF. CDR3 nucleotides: TGTGCCAGCAGCCAGGACAGTGGTAACTATGGCTACACCTTC.

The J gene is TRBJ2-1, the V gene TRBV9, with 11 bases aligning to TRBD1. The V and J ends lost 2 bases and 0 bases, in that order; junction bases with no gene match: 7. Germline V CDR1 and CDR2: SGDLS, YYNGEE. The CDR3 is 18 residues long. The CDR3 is CASSVGGTGGYSYNEQFF. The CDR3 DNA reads TGTGCCAGCAGCGTGGGCGGGACAGGGGGTTACTCCTACAATGAGCAGTTCTTC. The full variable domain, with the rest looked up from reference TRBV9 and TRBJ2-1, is DSGVTQTPKHLITATGQRVTLRCSPRSGDLSVYWYQQSLDQGLQFLIQYYNGEERAKGNILERFSAQQFPDLHSELNLSSLELGDSALYFCASSVGGTGGYSYNEQFFGPGTRLTVL.

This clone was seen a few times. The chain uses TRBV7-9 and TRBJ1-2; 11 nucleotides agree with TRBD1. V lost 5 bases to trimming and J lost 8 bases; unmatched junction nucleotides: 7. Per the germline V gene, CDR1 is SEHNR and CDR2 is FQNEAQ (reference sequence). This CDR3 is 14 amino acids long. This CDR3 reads CASSNGQGAFGYTF. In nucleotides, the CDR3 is TGTGCCAGCAGCAACGGACAGGGGGCTTTCGGCTACACCTTC. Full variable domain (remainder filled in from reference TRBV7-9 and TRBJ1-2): DTGVSQNPRHKITKRGQNVTFRCDPISEHNRLYWYRQTLGQGPEFLTYFQNEAQLEKSRLLSDRFSAERPKGSFSTLEIQRTEQGDSAMYLCASSNGQGAFGYTFGSGTRLTVV.

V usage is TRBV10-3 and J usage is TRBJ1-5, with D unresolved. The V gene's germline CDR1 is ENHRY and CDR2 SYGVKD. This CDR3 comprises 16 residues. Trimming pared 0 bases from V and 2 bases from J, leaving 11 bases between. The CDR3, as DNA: TGTGCCATCAGTGAGTCCTACACCCCAGGCAATCAGCCCCAGCATTTT. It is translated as CAISESYTPGNQPQHF.

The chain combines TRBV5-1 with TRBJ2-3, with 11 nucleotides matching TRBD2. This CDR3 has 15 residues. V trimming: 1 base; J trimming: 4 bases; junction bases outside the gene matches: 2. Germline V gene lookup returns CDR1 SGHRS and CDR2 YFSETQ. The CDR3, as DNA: TGCGCCAGCAGCTTGCTAGCGGGAGGCCCAGATACGCAGTATTTT. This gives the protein CASSLLAGGPDTQYF.

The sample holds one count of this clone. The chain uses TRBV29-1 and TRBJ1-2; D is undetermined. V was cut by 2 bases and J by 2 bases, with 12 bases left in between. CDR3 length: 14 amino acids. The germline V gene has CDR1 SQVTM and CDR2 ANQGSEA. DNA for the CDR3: TGCAGCGTTGAATATGGAGAGCTAAACTATGGCTACACCTTC. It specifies CSVEYGELNYGYTF.

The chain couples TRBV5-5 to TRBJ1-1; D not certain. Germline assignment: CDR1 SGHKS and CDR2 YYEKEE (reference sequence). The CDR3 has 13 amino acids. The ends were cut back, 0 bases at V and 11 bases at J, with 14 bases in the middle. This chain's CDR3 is CASSLGLEGEAFF. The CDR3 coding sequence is TGTGCCAGCAGCTTGGGTCTTGAGGGTGAGGCTTTCTTT.

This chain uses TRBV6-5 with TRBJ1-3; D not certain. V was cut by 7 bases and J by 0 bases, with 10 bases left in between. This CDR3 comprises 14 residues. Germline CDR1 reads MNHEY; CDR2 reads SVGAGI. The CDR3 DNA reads TGTGCCAGCAAGTATATCCTCTCTGGAAACACCATATATTTT. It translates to CASKYILSGNTIYF.

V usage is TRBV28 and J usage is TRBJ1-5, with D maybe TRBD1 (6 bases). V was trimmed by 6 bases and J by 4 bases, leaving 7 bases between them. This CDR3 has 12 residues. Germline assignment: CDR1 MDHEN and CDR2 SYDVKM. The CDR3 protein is CASRQGNQPQHF. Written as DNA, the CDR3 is TGTGCCAGCAGACAGGGAAATCAGCCCCAGCATTTT.

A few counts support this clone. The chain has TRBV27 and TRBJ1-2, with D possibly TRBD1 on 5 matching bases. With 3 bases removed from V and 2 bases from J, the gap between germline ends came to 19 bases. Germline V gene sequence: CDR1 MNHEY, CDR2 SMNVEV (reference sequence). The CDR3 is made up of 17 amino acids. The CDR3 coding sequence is TGTGCCAGCAGTTTCGCAGGGATCGGTGGCTTCAACTATGGCTACACCTTC. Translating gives CASSFAGIGGFNYGYTF.

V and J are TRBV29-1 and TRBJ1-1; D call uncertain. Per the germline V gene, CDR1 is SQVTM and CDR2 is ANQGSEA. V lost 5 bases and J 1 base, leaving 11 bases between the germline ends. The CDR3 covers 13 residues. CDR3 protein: CSVFGIGNTEAFF. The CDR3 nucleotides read TGCAGCGTTTTCGGGATTGGGAACACTGAAGCTTTCTTT.

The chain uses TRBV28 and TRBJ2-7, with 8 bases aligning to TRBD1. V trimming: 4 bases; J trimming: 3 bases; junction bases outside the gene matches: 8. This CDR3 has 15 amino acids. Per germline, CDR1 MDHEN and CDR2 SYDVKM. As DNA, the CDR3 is TGTGCCAGCAGTTCCCCCGGGACAGGTCTCTACGAGCAGTACTTC. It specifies CASSSPGTGLYEQYF.

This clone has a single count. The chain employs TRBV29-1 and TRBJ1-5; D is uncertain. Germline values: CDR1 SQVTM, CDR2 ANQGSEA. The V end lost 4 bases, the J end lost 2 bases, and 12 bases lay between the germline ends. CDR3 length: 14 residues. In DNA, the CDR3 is TGCAGCGTTGTCGAGGGTTATGGCAATCAGCCCCAGCATTTT. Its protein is CSVVEGYGNQPQHF.

CDR3 in amino acids: CASSLRQGFAEKLFF. The CDR3 nucleotides read TGTGCCAGCAGCCTACGTCAGGGTTTTGCTGAAAAACTGTTTTTT. The chain couples TRBV7-2 to TRBJ1-4; D possibly corresponds to TRBD1 (5 bases). Trimming stripped 5 bases from V and 7 bases from J, with 17 bases between. This CDR3 spans 15 amino acids. CDR1 is SGHTA, CDR2 FQGNSA, per germline.

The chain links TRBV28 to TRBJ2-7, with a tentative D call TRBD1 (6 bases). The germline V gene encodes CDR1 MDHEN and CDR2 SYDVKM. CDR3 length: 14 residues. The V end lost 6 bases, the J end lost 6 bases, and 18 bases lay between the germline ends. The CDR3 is CASRGRGRVPEQYF. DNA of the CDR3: TGTGCCAGCAGGGGCAGGGGAAGAGTACCCGAGCAGTACTTC. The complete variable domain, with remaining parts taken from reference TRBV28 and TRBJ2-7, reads DVKVTQSSRYLVKRTGEKVFLECVQDMDHENMFWYRQDPGLGLRLIYFSYDVKMKEKGDIPEGYSVSREKKERFSLILESASTNQTSMYLCASRGRGRVPEQYFGPGTRLTVT.

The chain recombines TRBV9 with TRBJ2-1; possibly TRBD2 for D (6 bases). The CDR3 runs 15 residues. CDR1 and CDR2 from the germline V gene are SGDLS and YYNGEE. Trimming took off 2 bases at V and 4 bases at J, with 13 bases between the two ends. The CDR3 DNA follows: TGTGCCAGCAGCGTGACTAGATCGGGTTACAATGAGCAGTTCTTC. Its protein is CASSVTRSGYNEQFF.

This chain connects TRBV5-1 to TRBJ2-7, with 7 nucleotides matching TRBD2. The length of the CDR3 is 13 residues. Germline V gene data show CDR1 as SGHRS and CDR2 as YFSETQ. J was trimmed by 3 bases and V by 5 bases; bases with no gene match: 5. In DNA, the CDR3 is TGCGCCAGCAGTTCCGGGACTAACTACGAGCAGTACTTC. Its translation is CASSSGTNYEQYF.

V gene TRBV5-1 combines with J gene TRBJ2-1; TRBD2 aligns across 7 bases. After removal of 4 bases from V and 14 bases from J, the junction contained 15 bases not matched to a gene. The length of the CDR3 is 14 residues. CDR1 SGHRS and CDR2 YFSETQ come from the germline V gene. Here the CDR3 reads CASSVGQRGLTEFF. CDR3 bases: TGCGCCAGCAGCGTCGGCCAGCGGGGCCTAACGGAGTTCTTC.

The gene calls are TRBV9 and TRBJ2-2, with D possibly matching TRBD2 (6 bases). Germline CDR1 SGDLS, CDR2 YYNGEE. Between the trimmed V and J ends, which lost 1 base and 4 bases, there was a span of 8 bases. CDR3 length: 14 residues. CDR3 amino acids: CASSVLLATGELFF. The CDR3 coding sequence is TGTGCCAGCAGCGTATTACTAGCCACCGGGGAGCTGTTTTTT.